This T cell receptor beta chain comes out of a study of T cell clones after liver transplantation. Turning to the study itself: Graft-donor-reactive sequences were compared with third-party-reactive TCRbeta sequences from pre-transplant mixed lymphocyte reactions. Patients counted as tolerant after at least one year off all immunosuppression, enzymes not exceeding twice normal.

Only in-frame clones appear in the TCRdb table, and some are missing; sequencing was by immunoSEQ multiplex PCR. Here the sample spans some 110,000 clones, around 83% being singletons. The CDR3 spans 12 residues. V lost 2 bases and J 8 bases, leaving 9 bases between the germline ends. Germline CDR1 and CDR2: GTSNPN and SVGIG (reference sequence). With respect to this clone: Its antigen remains unknown.

Study-wide points: Rather than being deleted, graft donor-reactive T cells may have moved into the graft.

Sequenced here: CD4+ T cells from blood, sampled before liver transplant. The TCR comes from a human donor who received a liver transplant. The chain uses TRBV30 and TRBJ2-2, with a weak D call TRBD1 (6 bases). CDR3 amino acids: CAWSRGYGELFF. CDR3 sequence (DNA): TGTGCCTGGAGTAGGGGGTATGGGGAGCTGTTTTTT.